The sequence of this TCR beta chain was determined in a study of blood T cells in healthy people across ages. Points from the study as a whole: Among T cells, TCR beta diversity per million cells dropped roughly linearly as age rose.

A note on this clonotype: No antigen is known for it.

A second PCR, run for 7 to 11 cycles, used a sample-barcoded 5' primer plus a J-beta primer mix. TCRdb called the 5' RACE reads again in MiXCR, with one record for every CDR3 protein. The sample carries some 1.4 million distinct CDR3 sequences, 40% to 50% recorded once. The V and J ends lost 5 bases and 3 bases respectively, with 13 bases between them. The CDR3 runs 14 residues. V usage is TRBV12-3 or TRBV12-4 and J usage is TRBJ1-2; D not certain. The sequenced material came from blood. This TCR was sampled from a woman younger than 35 in good health. The CDR3 DNA is TGTGCCAGCAGTATAGGAAGGAGCTACTATGGCTACACCTTC. This encodes CASSIGRSYYGYTF.